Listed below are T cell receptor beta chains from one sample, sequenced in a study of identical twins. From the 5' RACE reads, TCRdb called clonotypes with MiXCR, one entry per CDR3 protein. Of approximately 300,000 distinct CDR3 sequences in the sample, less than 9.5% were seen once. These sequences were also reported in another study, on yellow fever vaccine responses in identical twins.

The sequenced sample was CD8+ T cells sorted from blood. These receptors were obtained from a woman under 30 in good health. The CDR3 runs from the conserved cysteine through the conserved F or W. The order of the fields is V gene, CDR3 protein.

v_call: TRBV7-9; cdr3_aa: CASSLAGASQREQYF
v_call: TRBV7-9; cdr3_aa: CASTSLRLEQFF
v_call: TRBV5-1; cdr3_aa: CASAFLTGAYEQYF
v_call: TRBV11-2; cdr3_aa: CASSLGRQESFF
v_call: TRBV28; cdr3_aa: CASSLLRGYEQYF
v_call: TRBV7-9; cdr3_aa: CASSFPLSGRYTGELFF
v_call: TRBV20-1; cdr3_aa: CSAWADANTGELFF
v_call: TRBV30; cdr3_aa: CAWSVDTGELFF
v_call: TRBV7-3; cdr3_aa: CASSLLAGGITDTQYF
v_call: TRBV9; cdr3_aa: CASSVDVTDTQYF
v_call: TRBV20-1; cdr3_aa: CSARGSRDFTYEQYF
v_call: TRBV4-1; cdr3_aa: CASSQVGPWFQETQYF
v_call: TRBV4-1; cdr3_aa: CASLTENTGELFF
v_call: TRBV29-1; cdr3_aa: CSTGGITDTQYF
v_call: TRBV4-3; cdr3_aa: CASSQDGGKETQYF
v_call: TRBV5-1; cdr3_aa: CASSPALAGGYNEQFF
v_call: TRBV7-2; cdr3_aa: CASSLEGQPNQPQHF
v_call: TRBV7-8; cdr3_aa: CASSYISGSSYNEQFF
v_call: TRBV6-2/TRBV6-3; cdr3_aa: CAGSSMTYEQYF
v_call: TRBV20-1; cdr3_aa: CSAFDPASARTQYF
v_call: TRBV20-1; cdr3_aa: CSARDNLRTQYF
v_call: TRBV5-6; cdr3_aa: CASSSGQRPPYGALHF
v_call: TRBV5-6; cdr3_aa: CASSLAATQRDYEQYF
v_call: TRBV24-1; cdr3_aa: CATSDAGTDQETQYF
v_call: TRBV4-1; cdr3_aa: CASSLHRGKGQETQYF